Included here is one T cell receptor (beta chain) sequence, with context. The antigen it recognizes is unknown. No quality values exist for individual bases; no much larger clone is one base distant. Library preparation used the immunoSEQ multiplex PCR assay. An external provider performed TCRbeta CDR3 sequencing as a commercial service. The published analysis was carried out like this. The analyses used productive nucleotide sequences together with amino acid sequences obtained by in silico translation. Diversity was measured as Renyi entropy over a range of alpha values, and the median of 200 repeated subsamples was taken to equalise sample size. Pairwise repertoire distance was calculated as one minus the Chao-modified Jaccard index to correct for under-sampling and was used for clustering. Frequency-weighted overlap with synovial clonotypes was calculated over 200 sample sizes with 200 draws without replacement at each size, and the overlap was reported at the size of the smaller sample. The table was pulled from immuneACCESS by TCRdb, which kept in-frame rearrangements only. Such tables lose some clones; where checked, under half of the loss comes from unresolved V genes, and the rest has no known cause. The V and J calls and clone size come from that table; D and trimming were worked out from the DNA. This sample is represented by tens of thousands of clones; about 95% of them were singletons. In total, the top ten clones hold approximately 0.68% of the sample.

The sample originates from a study of circulating and synovial CD4+ cells in juvenile arthritis (dated by TCRdb to 2013 to 2014). With regard to the full study: Within each patient, the TCRbeta CDR3 repertoires of synovial CD4 T cells, bulk blood CD4 T cells and circulating HLA-DR+ CD4 T cells were compared. Repertoire sequencing was performed with the aim of confirming enrichment of synovial clonotypes in a circulating synovial-like CD4 T cell subset.

What the authors observed across the whole study: Circulating pathogenic-like lymphocytes clustered together with synovial T cells and shared a substantially larger fraction of CDR3 sequences with synovium than bulk blood did. Because CPL samples and bulk blood CD4 samples differed in T cell genome counts by at least an order of magnitude, sample-size effects were addressed. No difference between circulating pathogenic-like lymphocytes and bulk blood T cells was detected by traditional Vbeta family usage analysis. Since overlap with synovium went up as sequencing depth increased, the measured fractions of shared clonotypes likely underestimated the full repertoire overlap. Compared with bulk blood CD4 repertoires, both the synovial and the circulating pathogenic-like lymphocyte repertoires were less diverse, and some CPL samples were as oligoclonal as synovium.

The sequenced samples were obtained from patients with active juvenile idiopathic arthritis. Sorting was carried out immediately after cells were thawed, and dead cells were excluded with Live/Dead Fixable Near-IR Stain. The material sequenced was CD4+ T cells from blood. The TCR comes from a human donor with juvenile idiopathic arthritis.

The DNA is as follows: TGTGCCAGCTCACCCCAGGACAGGGCGGGCATTCAGTACTTC. The encoded protein is CASSPQDRAGIQYF. Recombination joined TRBV18 with TRBJ2-4, with 8 bases matching TRBD1. For this chain, trimming is 3 bases at the V end and 9 bases at the J end, and the number of junction bases without a gene match is 7. As encoded in the germline V gene, CDR1 is KGHSH while CDR2 is LQKENI. Reading from cysteine to phenylalanine, the CDR3 counts 14 amino acids. The DNA shown is the 42-base CDR3, in frame from base 1. The full variable domain, completed from the reference TRBV18 and TRBJ2-4 proteins outside the CDR3, reads NAGVMQNPRHLVRRRGQEARLRCSPMKGHSHVYWYRQLPEEGLKFMVYLQKENIIDESGMPKERFSAEFPKEGPSILRIQQVVRGDSAAYFCASSPQDRAGIQYFGAGTRLSVL.